This T cell receptor (beta chain) was observed in a study of blood T cell repertoires in COVID-19. In the study overall: Acute and convalescent COVID-19 specimens originated in the United States, Italy and Spain.

V lost 0 bases and J lost 4; bases outside the gene matches: 6. Germline assignment: CDR1 LGHDT and CDR2 YNNKEL (reference sequence). This CDR3 is 16 amino acids long. Some clones are missing from TCRdb's copy, which holds only in-frame ones; the method was immunoSEQ multiplex PCR. The data contain about 190,000 clones, 80% to 85% of them singletons. The TCR sequence derives from a woman in her thirties or forties with acute or convalescent COVID-19. The sample consisted of peripheral blood. V usage is TRBV3-1 (or the pseudogene TRBV3-2) and J usage is TRBJ2-1; 7 positions match TRBD2. CDR3 amino acids: CASSQDRLAAYNEQFF. CDR3 coding DNA: TGTGCCAGCAGCCAAGACAGGCTAGCGGCTTACAATGAGCAGTTCTTC.